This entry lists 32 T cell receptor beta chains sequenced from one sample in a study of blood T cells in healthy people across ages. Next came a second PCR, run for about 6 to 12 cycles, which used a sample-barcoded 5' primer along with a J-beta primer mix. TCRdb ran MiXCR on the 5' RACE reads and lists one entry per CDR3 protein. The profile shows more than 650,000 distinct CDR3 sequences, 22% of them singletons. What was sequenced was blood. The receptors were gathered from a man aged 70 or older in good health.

The CDR3 DNA follows: TGTGCCAGCAGTTTTGGTATCGGGGAGCTGTTTTTT. Its translation is CASSFGIGELFF. The V and J genes are TRBV12-3 or TRBV12-4 and TRBJ2-2; D not resolved. The CDR3 runs to 12 residues. With 3 bases removed from V and 7 bases from J, the gap between germline ends came to 6 bases.

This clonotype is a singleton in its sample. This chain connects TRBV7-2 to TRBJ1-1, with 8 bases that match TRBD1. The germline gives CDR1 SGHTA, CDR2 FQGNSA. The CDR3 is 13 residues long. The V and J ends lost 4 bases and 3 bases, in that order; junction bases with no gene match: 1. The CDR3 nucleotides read TGTGCCAGCAGCTGGGACAGGTACACTGAAGCTTTCTTT. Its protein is CASSWDRYTEAFF.

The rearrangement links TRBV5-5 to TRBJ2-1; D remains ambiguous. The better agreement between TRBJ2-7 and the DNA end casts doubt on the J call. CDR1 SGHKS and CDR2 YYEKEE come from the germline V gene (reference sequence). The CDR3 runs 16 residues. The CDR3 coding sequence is TGTGCCAGCAGCTTGGTCGGATCCGTTCTGGCCTACGAGCAGTACTTC. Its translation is CASSLVGSVLAYEQYF.

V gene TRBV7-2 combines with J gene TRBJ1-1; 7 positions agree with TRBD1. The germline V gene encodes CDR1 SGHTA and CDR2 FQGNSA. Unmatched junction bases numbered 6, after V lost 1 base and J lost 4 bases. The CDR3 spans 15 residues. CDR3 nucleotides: TGTGCCAGCAGCTTAGAGGGGGCGCAGTTCACTGAAGCTTTCTTT. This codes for CASSLEGAQFTEAFF.

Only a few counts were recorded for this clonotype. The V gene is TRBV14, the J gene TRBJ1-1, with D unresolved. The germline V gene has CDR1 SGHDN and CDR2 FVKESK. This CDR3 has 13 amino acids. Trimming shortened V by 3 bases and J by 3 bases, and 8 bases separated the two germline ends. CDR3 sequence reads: CASSHEGYTEAFF. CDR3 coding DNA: TGTGCCAGCAGCCATGAAGGCTACACTGAAGCTTTCTTT.

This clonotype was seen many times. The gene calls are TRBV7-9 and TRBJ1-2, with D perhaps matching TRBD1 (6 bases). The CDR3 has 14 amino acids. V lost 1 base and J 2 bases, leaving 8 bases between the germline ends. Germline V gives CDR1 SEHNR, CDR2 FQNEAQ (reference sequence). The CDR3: CASSLEGQNYGYTF. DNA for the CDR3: TGTGCCAGCAGCTTAGAGGGACAAAACTATGGCTACACCTTC.

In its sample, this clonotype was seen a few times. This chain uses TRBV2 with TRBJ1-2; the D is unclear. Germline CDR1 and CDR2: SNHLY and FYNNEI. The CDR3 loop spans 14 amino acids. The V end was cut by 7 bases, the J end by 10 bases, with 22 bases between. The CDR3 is CASNPTGRSPDYTF. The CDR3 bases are TGTGCCAGCAACCCGACCGGCAGGAGCCCCGACTACACCTTC. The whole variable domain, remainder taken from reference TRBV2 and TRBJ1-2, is EPEVTQTPSHQVTQMGQEVILRCVPISNHLYFYWYRQILGQKVEFLVSFYNNEISEKSEIFDDQFSVERPDGSNFTLKIRSTKLEDSAMYFCASNPTGRSPDYTFGSGTRLTVV.

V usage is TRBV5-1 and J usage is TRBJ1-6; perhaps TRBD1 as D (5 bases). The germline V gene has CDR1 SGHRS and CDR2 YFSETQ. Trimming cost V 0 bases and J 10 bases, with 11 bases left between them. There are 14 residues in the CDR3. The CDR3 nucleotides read TGCGCCAGCAGCTTGGATCAGGGTGGCTCACCCCTCCACTTT. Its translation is CASSLDQGGSPLHF.

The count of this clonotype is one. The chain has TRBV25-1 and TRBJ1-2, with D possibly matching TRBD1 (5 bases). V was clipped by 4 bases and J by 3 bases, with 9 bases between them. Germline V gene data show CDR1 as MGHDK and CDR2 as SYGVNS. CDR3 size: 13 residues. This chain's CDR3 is CASSVRDDYGYTF. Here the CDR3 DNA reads TGTGCCAGCAGTGTCAGGGACGACTATGGCTACACCTTC.

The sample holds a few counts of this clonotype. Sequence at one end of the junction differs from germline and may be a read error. The CDR3 sequence is CVSSPQYYEQYF. DNA for the CDR3: TGTGTCAGCAGTCCTCAGTACTACGAGCAGTACTTC. J is TRBJ2-7 and V is TRBV12-3 or TRBV12-4, with no clear D. This CDR3 region has 12 residues.

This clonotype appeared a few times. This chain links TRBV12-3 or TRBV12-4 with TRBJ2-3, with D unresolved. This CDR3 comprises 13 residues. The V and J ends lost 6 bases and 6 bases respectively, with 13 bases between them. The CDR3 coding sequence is TGTGCCAGCAGCAGTCAGAGGTTCGATACGCAGTATTTT. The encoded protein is CASSSQRFDTQYF.

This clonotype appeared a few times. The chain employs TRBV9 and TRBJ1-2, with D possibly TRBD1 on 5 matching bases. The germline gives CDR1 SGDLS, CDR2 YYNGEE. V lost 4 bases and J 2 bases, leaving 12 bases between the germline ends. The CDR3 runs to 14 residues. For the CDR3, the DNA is TGTGCCAGCAGCCGGGAGGGGACGAACTATGGCTACACCTTC. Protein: CASSREGTNYGYTF.

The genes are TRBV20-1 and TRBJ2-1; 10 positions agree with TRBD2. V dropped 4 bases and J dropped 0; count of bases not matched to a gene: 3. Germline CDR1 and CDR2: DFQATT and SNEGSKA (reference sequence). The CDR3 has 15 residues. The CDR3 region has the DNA TGCAGTGCTACTCGGACTAGCGGCTCCTACAATGAGCAGTTCTTC. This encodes CSATRTSGSYNEQFF.

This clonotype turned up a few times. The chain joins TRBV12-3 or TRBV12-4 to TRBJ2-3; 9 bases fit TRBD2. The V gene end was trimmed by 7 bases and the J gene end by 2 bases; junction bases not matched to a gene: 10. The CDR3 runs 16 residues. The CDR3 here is CASTLGTSLTTDTQYF. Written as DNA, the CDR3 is TGTGCCAGCACCCTCGGGACTAGCCTAACCACAGATACGCAGTATTTT.

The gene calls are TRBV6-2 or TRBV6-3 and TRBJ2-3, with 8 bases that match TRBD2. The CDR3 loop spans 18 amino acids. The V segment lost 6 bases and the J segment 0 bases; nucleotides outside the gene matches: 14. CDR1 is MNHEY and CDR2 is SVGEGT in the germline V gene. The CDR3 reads CASSPLEAGAFSTDTQYF. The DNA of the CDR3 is TGTGCCAGCAGCCCCCTGGAAGCGGGGGCCTTTAGCACAGATACGCAGTATTTT.

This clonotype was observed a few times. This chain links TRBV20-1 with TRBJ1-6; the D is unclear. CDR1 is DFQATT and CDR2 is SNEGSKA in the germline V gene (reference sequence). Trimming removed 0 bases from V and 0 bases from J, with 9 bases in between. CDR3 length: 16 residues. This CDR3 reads CSARDQELSYNSPLHF. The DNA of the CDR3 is TGCAGTGCTAGAGATCAAGAGCTCTCCTATAATTCACCCCTCCACTTT.

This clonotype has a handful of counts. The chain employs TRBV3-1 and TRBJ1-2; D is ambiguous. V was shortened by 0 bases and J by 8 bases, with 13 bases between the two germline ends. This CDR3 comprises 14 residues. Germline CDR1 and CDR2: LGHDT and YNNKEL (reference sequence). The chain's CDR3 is CASSQDLGVSGYTF. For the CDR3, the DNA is TGTGCCAGCAGCCAAGATCTGGGAGTATCCGGCTACACCTTC.

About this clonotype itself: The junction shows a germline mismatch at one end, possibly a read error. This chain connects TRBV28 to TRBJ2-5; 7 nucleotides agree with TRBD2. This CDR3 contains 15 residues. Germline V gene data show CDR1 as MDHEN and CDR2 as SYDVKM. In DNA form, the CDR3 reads TGTGCCAGCAGTGCTCCGGGAGGAAGACAAGCGACCCAGTACTTC. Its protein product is CASSAPGGRQATQYF.

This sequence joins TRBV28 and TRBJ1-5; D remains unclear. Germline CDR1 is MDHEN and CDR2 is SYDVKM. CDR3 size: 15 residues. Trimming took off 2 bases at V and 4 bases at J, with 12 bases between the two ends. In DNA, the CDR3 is TGTGCCAGCAGTTTAAGGTGGCTCCGGAATCAGCCCCAGCATTTT. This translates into CASSLRWLRNQPQHF.

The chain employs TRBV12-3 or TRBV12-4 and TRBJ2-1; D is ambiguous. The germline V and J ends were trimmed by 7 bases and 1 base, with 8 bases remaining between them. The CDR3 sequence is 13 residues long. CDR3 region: CASTGWSYNEQFF. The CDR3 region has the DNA TGTGCCAGCACAGGTTGGTCCTACAATGAGCAGTTCTTC.

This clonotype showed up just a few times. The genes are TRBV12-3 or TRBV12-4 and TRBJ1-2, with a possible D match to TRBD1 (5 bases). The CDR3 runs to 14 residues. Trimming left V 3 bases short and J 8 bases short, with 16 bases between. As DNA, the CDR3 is TGTGCCAGCAGTTTTCAGGGCCCATTCGGGGGCTACACCTTC. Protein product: CASSFQGPFGGYTF.

The CDR3 protein is CASIRRALGGYTF. The CDR3 bases are TGTGCCAGCATCCGAAGGGCCTTGGGCGGCTACACCTTC. The genes are TRBV21-1 and TRBJ1-2. TRBV21-1 is annotated as a pseudogene. This CDR3 is built from 13 residues.

The CDR3 loop reads CSAEPGRWQTQYF. In nucleotides, the CDR3 is TGCAGTGCTGAACCGGGACGCTGGCAGACCCAGTACTTC. The V gene is TRBV20-1, the J gene TRBJ2-5; either TRBD1 or TRBD2 may fit D (5 bases each). The CDR3 is made up of 13 amino acids. CDR1 is DFQATT, CDR2 SNEGSKA, per germline (reference sequence). The V end lost 5 bases, the J end lost 6 bases, and 16 bases lay between the germline ends.

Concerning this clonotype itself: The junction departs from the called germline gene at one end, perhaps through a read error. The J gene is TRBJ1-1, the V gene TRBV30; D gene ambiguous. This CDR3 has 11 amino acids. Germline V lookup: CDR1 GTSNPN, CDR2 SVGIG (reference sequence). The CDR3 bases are TGTGCCTGGACGGTGAAGACTGAAGCTTTCTTT. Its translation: CAWTVKTEAFF.

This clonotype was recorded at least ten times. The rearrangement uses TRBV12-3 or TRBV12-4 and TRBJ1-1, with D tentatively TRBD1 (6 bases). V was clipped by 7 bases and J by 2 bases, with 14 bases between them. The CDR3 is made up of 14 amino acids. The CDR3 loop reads CASTLGGVNTEAFF. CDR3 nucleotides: TGTGCCAGCACCCTAGGGGGAGTTAACACTGAAGCTTTCTTT.

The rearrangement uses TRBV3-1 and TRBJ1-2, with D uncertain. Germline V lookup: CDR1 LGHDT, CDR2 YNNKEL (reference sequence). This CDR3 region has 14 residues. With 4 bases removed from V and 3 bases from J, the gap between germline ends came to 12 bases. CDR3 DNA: TGTGCCAGCAGCCTTTTCCGGGTCGACTATGGCTACACCTTC. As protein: CASSLFRVDYGYTF.

The CDR3 DNA sequence: TGTGCCAGCGGGAGGGGACAGCTGAACACTGAAGCTTTCTTT. This gives the protein CASGRGQLNTEAFF. The chain links TRBV7-9 to TRBJ1-1, with TRBD1 identical over 7 bases. Germline CDR1 and CDR2: SEHNR and FQNEAQ (reference sequence). The CDR3 has 14 residues. The V segment lost 8 bases and the J segment 0 bases; nucleotides outside the gene matches: 6.

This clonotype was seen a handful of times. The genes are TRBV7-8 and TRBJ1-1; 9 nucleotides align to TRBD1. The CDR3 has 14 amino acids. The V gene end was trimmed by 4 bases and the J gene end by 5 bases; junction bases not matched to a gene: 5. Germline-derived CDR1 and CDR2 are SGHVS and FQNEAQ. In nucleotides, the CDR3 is TGTGCCAGCAGCTCCGGACAGGGGATAACTGAAGCTTTCTTT. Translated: CASSSGQGITEAFF.

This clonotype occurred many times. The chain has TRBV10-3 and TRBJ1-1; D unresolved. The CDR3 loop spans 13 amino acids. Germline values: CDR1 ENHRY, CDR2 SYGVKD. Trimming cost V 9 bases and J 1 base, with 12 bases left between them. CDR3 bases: TGTGCCATAACCTCCGGGCCGAACACTGAAGCTTTCTTT. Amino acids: CAITSGPNTEAFF.

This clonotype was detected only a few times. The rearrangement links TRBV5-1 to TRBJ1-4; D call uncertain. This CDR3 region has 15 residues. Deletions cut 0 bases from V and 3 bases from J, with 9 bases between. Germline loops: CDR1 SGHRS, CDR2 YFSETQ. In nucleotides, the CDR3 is TGCGCCAGCAGCTTGGCCGGGAGGCCTAATGAAAAACTGTTTTTT. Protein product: CASSLAGRPNEKLFF.

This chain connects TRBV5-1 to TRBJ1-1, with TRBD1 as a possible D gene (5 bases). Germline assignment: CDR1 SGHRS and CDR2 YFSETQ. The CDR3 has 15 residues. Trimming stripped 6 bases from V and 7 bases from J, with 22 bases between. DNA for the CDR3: TGCGCCAGCACTCTGATTCCCAGGGAGCGGGGTGAAGCTTTCTTT. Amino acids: CASTLIPRERGEAFF.

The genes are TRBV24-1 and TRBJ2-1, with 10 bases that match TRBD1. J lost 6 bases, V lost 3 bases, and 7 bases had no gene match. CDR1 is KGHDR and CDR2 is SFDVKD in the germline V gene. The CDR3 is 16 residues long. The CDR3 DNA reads TGTGCCACCAGTGATACCCGGGACAGGGGAGGCAATGAGCAGTTCTTC. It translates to CATSDTRDRGGNEQFF.